This T cell receptor beta chain came from a study of T cells in Graves' hyperthyroidism and ophthalmopathy (dated by TCRdb to between 2018 and 2021). At the level of the whole study: Peripheral blood samples were taken at the time of initial diagnosis, prior to any treatment. The 100 or so discovery patients were randomly divided into training and test sets at a 7:3 ratio. In over five Graves' hyperthyroidism patients, the study also compared T-cell repertoires from thyroid tissue with T-cell repertoires from blood. TCR Vbeta CDR3 sequencing of roughly 140 peripheral blood samples (over 40 ophthalmopathy, 75 or so hyperthyroidism and about 17 progressor patients) is reported in the paper. An independent validation cohort of under 20 hyperthyroidism patients and 17 patients who later progressed to ophthalmopathy tested prospective prediction of ophthalmopathy. TCR V-J signatures able to tell the groups apart were searched for in a discovery cohort of about a hundred patients, of whom more than 40 had Graves' ophthalmopathy and about 55 had stable Graves' hyperthyroidism. After sampling, hyperthyroidism patients received methimazole starting at 30 mg daily, and ophthalmopathy patients received high-dose intravenous methylprednisolone. General conclusions and limits of the study: Ophthalmopathy was separated from stable hyperthyroidism by a 13 V-J signature model, with about 88% sensitivity and 81% to 82% specificity obtained in cross-validation and 80%/75% obtained in testing. In validation, the model predicted progression to ophthalmopathy with approximately 69% sensitivity and around 72% specificity, a median of around 6.6 months before onset. Most expanded thyroid clonotypes (frequency above 0.001) were also found in blood, which suggests that blood repertoires may mirror thyroid immune responses. Sample size was not statistically predetermined, and investigators were not blinded to group allocation.

This clonotype was seen a handful of times. Its binding antigen is unknown. Base qualities are missing; no much larger clone stands one base away. Moderately to severely active disease, a Clinical Activity Score of at least 3, a NOSPECS grade of at least 4, and a duration under 3 months were present in ophthalmopathy patients. Exclusion was applied to patients with uncontrolled infections, other autoimmune diseases, pregnancy or lactation. Diagnoses were based on clinical symptoms, serum thyroxine and TRAb, thyroid ultrasound and orbital computed tomography. PBMCs were isolated from about 10 ml of fresh peripheral blood by Ficoll-Paque density gradient centrifugation. Total RNA was extracted using Trizol reagent, and RNA quality was assessed on an Agilent 2100 Bioanalyzer. The germline V end is reduced by 4 bases and the J end by 5 bases; junction bases left unmatched: 29. The germline V gene (reference sequence) gives CDR1 as DFQATT and CDR2 as SNEGSKA. The CDR3 spans 21 residues, from the cysteine through the phenylalanine. CDR3 DNA only is kept here, 63 bases in frame from base 1.

Amplification of TCR beta CDR3 regions was carried out from RNA transcripts. The first round of RT-PCR for the TCR CDR3 was performed with the HTBI primer set and the Qiagen OneStep RT-PCR kit. Libraries were constructed in a second round of multiplex PCR, after which size selection and purification were carried out. Sequencing of the libraries was done on an Illumina HiSeq2000 using paired-end 100 bp reads. In the paper's pipeline: SOAPnuke was used to process the raw data, removing reads that contained adapters or uncalled bases, had a mean Phred below 15, or lacked an exact match to the constant primer or identifier. COPE v1.2.5 was used to merge high-quality paired reads, and clonotypes were defined as unique nucleotide sequences. MiTCR v1.1 was used to align clonotypes to the IMGT TRBV, TRBD and TRBJ reference segments. The analysis included only V-J combinations with a frequency above 0.0001, which together covered approximately 99% of the repertoires. The TCS score was defined as F50 (clonal expansion) divided by E x V (chaos), with BLOSUM62-based TCRdist calculated between CDR3 peptides within each V-J. Welch's t-statistics and random forest reduced roughly 500 V-J features to about 12, which were used in a naive Bayes classifier (R e1071). TCRdb trimmed the raw reads at Q25, called clones with MiXCR and kept productive beta chains. Under each unique CDR3 protein, matching rows form one entry showing the most common genes and DNA. TCRdb, rather than the study authors, made the V and J calls. The sample data list hundreds of thousands of distinct CDR3 sequences, and around 20% of these were observed just once. The ten largest clones add up to around 50% of the sample.

The sample consisted of blood. The clonotype originates from a man between 40 and 49 years old with Graves' ophthalmopathy. The sequence is built from TRBV20-1 and TRBJ2-5; 9 central bases correspond to TRBD2. CDR3 protein: CSAIPFQGASGNLLRGETQYF. In nucleotide form, the sequence is TGCAGTGCTATCCCGTTTCAAGGGGCTAGCGGGAACCTCCTTCGTGGCGAGACCCAGTACTTC.